These 9 T cell receptor beta chains were all obtained from the same sample, sequenced in a study of T cell clonotyping in hematopoietic cell transplantation. The data were produced by immunoSEQ multiplex PCR, yet TCRdb's version contains in-frame clones alone and is incomplete. The sample has about 36,000 clones, approximately 88% seen once; the top ten hold nearly 2%. Sequenced sample: peripheral blood mononuclear cells. The receptors were gathered from a woman between 35 and 50 years old in good health. Some clones in this sample may be carry-over from other donors' samples.

The chain carries TRBV29-1 and TRBJ2-5; 9 bases match TRBD1. Germline trimming cut 6 bases from V and 5 bases from J; bases unmatched to any gene: 10. Germline V gene lookup returns CDR1 SQVTM and CDR2 ANQGSEA. This CDR3 spans 14 amino acids. The CDR3 DNA is TGCAGCGTGGCGGACAGGGGAAATTTGGAGACCCAGTACTTC. Translated: CSVADRGNLETQYF.

The genes are TRBV27 and TRBJ1-2, with TRBD1 matching 9 bases. Per germline, CDR1 MNHEY and CDR2 SMNVEV (reference sequence). CDR3 size: 18 residues. V was pared by 5 bases and J by 4 bases, with 17 bases of the junction left unmatched. This CDR3 is CASSPARTGVLRGYGYTF. CDR3 sequence (DNA): TGTGCCAGCAGTCCGGCCAGGACAGGGGTGCTCCGGGGCTATGGCTACACCTTC.

V usage is TRBV2 and J usage is TRBJ1-5; a weak D match, TRBD1 (6 bases). CDR3 length: 15 residues. Trimming pared 6 bases from V and 0 bases from J, leaving 12 bases between. CDR1 is SNHLY, CDR2 FYNNEI, per germline. CDR3 protein: CASRREGGSNQPQHF. Here the CDR3 DNA reads TGTGCCAGCAGACGGGAGGGGGGTAGCAATCAGCCCCAGCATTTT.

Turning to this clone: An end of the junction does not agree with germline; a read error may underlie this. The CDR3 protein is CASGIGTNEKLFF. The CDR3 coding sequence is TGCGCCAGCGGTATCGGAACTAACGAAAAACTGTTTTTT. V is TRBV5-1 and J is TRBJ1-4; D gene unclear. The CDR3 length is 13 residues. Germline CDR1 is SGHRS and CDR2 is YFSETQ.

V and J are TRBV14 and TRBJ1-3; D unclear. The germline V gene encodes CDR1 SGHDN and CDR2 FVKESK. V dropped 0 bases and J dropped 0 bases, with 9 bases sitting between them. CDR3 length: 16 residues. This chain's CDR3 is CASSQDTANSGNTIYF. The CDR3 DNA reads as TGTGCCAGCAGCCAAGATACGGCGAACTCTGGAAACACCATATATTTT.

This clone was seen only a few times. V and J are TRBV7-2 and TRBJ1-1; no reliable D call. Trimming removed 1 base at V and 2 bases at J, with 8 bases between. Germline-derived CDR1 and CDR2 are SGHTA and FQGNSA. CDR3 length: 14 residues. The CDR3 DNA reads TGTGCCAGCAGCTTAGGCGGGGAAAACACTGAAGCTTTCTTT. Encoded protein: CASSLGGENTEAFF.

The chain recombines TRBV7-6 with TRBJ1-3; D perhaps matches TRBD1 (6 bases). V was pared by 5 bases and J by 0 bases, with 17 bases between. The CDR3 runs to 17 residues. CDR1 SGHVS and CDR2 FNYEAQ come from the germline V gene. For the CDR3, the DNA is TGTGCCAGCAGCGCTATTTCGGGGGCTATCTCTGGAAACACCATATATTTT. As protein: CASSAISGAISGNTIYF. The full variable domain, its missing parts supplied by reference TRBV7-6 and TRBJ1-3, is GAGVSQSPRYKVTKRGQDVALRCDPISGHVSLYWYRQALGQGPEFLTYFNYEAQQDKSGLPNDRFSAERPEGSISTLTIQRTEQRDSAMYRCASSAISGAISGNTIYFGEGSWLTVV.

V gene TRBV6-6 combines with J gene TRBJ2-7; D is possibly TRBD1 (6 bases). Trimming stripped 0 bases from V and 7 bases from J, with 10 bases between. From germline, CDR1 is MNHNY and CDR2 SVGAGI (reference sequence). The CDR3 runs 13 residues. CDR3 nucleotide sequence: TGTGCCAGCAGTTACTCTCGGACAGAGGAGCAGTACTTC. Protein: CASSYSRTEEQYF.

This chain links TRBV15 with TRBJ2-7; D not resolved. Germline V gives CDR1 LNHNV, CDR2 YYDKDF (reference sequence). The CDR3 consists of 11 residues. Trimming took off 5 bases at V and 4 bases at J, with 6 bases between the two ends. CDR3 nucleotide sequence: TGTGCCACCAGCGGCGGTTACGAGCAGTACTTC. The encoded protein is CATSGGYEQYF.